Shown below are 31 T cell receptor beta chains from a single sample sequenced in a study of Graves' ophthalmopathy and Graves' hyperthyroidism. CDR3 regions of TCR beta were amplified from RNA transcripts. Second-round multiplex PCR came after first-round RT-PCR with HTBI primers. MiXCR, applied by TCRdb to the multiplex PCR reads, yields one record per CDR3 protein. The table includes hundreds of thousands of distinct CDR3 sequences, about 46% detected once. The sequenced sample was peripheral blood. Receptors originate from an adult man with Graves' ophthalmopathy.

The V gene is TRBV12-5, the J gene TRBJ1-5, with D perhaps TRBD1 (5 bases). This CDR3 comprises 14 residues. CDR1 and CDR2 from the germline V gene are LGHNT and FRNRAP. CDR3 protein: CASSFQGTNQPQHF. DNA of the CDR3: TGTGCCAGCAGTTTTCAGGGAACCAATCAGCCCCAGCATTTT.

This clonotype was picked up many times. This chain connects TRBV5-6 to TRBJ1-5; D is ambiguous. The CDR3 has 12 amino acids. Looked up from germline, CDR1 is SGHDT and CDR2 is YYEEEE. Trimming shortened V by 5 bases and J by 5 bases, and 8 bases separated the two germline ends. The CDR3 nucleotides are TGTGCCAGCAGTTTAGGAGATCAGCCCCAGCATTTT. This gives the protein CASSLGDQPQHF.

The chain employs TRBV6-5 and TRBJ2-6; D is unresolved. The V and J ends lost 7 bases and 0 bases respectively, with 10 bases between them. The CDR3 loop spans 15 amino acids. Germline V gives CDR1 MNHEY, CDR2 SVGAGI. The CDR3 DNA reads TGTGCCAGCAAAATGAAGTACTCTGGGGCCAACGTCCTGACTTTC. Amino acid sequence: CASKMKYSGANVLTF.

This clonotype was detected ten times or more. This rearrangement joins TRBV15 to TRBJ1-5; possible D gene TRBD1, 6 bases. V lost 0 bases, J lost 4 bases, and 7 bases lay in between. CDR1 is LNHNV and CDR2 is YYDKDF in the germline V gene (reference sequence). This CDR3 comprises 14 residues. CDR3 residues: CATSRDDRNQPQHF. DNA for the CDR3: TGTGCCACCAGCAGAGATGACAGGAATCAGCCCCAGCATTTT.

The chain has TRBV20-1 and TRBJ2-7; a possible D gene is TRBD1 (6 bases). The CDR3 length is 14 residues. Germline V gene lookup returns CDR1 DFQATT and CDR2 SNEGSKA (reference sequence). The V and J ends lost 2 bases and 3 bases respectively, with 14 bases between them. This chain's CDR3 is CSARPRGSDYEQYF. In nucleotides, the CDR3 is TGCAGTGCTAGACCCAGGGGCTCGGACTACGAGCAGTACTTC.

The chain couples TRBV2 to TRBJ2-6; 11 bases are a match to TRBD2. Germline CDR1 is SNHLY and CDR2 is FYNNEI. V shed 5 bases and J 2 bases; nucleotides not matched to a gene: 11. This CDR3 spans 19 amino acids. The CDR3 sequence: CASSQRGTSGRTGANVLTF. In DNA, the CDR3 is TGTGCCAGCAGTCAACGCGGGACTAGCGGACGGACTGGGGCCAACGTCCTGACTTTC.

This clonotype was counted a few times. This rearrangement joins TRBV29-1 to TRBJ1-4; possibly TRBD1 for D (5 bases). CDR1 and CDR2 from the germline V gene are SQVTM and ANQGSEA. Between the trimmed V and J ends, which lost 6 bases and 8 bases, there was a span of 16 bases. The CDR3 extends over 13 amino acids. The CDR3 DNA follows: TGCAGCGTCAACCGGGACGGGGGGGAAAAACTGTTTTTT. Its translation is CSVNRDGGEKLFF.

The chain links TRBV2 to TRBJ1-2; D gene unclear. This CDR3 is built from 12 residues. The germline CDR1 and CDR2 sequences are SNHLY and FYNNEI. V dropped 1 base and J dropped 8 bases, with 8 bases sitting between them. The CDR3 DNA sequence: TGTGCCAGCAGTGAAGGGGGAGGGGGCTACACCTTC. Amino acids: CASSEGGGGYTF. The whole variable domain, remainder taken from reference TRBV2 and TRBJ1-2, is EPEVTQTPSHQVTQMGQEVILRCVPISNHLYFYWYRQILGQKVEFLVSFYNNEISEKSEIFDDQFSVERPDGSNFTLKIRSTKLEDSAMYFCASSEGGGGYTFGSGTRLTVV.

In regard to this clonotype: A much larger clone differs by one base, so this may be a read error. This chain connects TRBV2 to TRBJ1-5, with D possibly TRBD1 on 5 matching bases. Looked up from germline, CDR1 is SNHLY and CDR2 is FYNNEI. This CDR3 is 14 amino acids long. The DNA of the CDR3 is TGTGCCAGCAGTACACAGGATAGCAATCGGCCCCAGCATTTT. This translates into CASSTQDSNRPQHF. Based on the CDR3 plus reference TRBV2 and TRBJ1-5, the full variable domain is EPEVTQTPSHQVTQMGQEVILRCVPISNHLYFYWYRQILGQKVEFLVSFYNNEISEKSEIFDDQFSVERPDGSNFTLKIRSTKLEDSAMYFCASSTQDSNRPQHFGDGTRLSIL.

The sample holds many counts of this clonotype. This chain joins TRBV29-1 and TRBJ1-2; 7 positions match TRBD1. This CDR3 is 13 amino acids long. Trimming cost V 6 bases and J 4 bases; bases outside gene matches: 8. The germline CDR1 and CDR2 sequences are SQVTM and ANQGSEA. CDR3 coding DNA: TGCAGCGTGACACAGGGGCAGGGCTATGGCTACACCTTC. It encodes CSVTQGQGYGYTF. Full variable domain (outside the CDR3, taken from reference TRBV29-1 and TRBJ1-2): SAVISQKPSRDICQRGTSLTIQCQVDSQVTMMFWYRQQPGQSLTLIATANQGSEATYESGFVIDKFPISRPNLTFSTLTVSNMSPEDSSIYLCSVTQGQGYGYTFGSGTRLTVV.

In this sample, this clonotype turned up many times. The chain combines TRBV6-6 with TRBJ1-1, with a possible D match to TRBD1 (6 bases). Germline CDR1 and CDR2: MNHNY and SVGAGI (reference sequence). V lost 6 bases and J lost 10, with 12 bases in between. The CDR3 sequence is 11 residues long. The CDR3, as DNA: TGTGCCAGCAGCATAGTAGGGGGAGCTTTCTTT. Amino acids: CASSIVGGAFF.

In its sample, this clonotype was seen many times. The chain has TRBV7-2 and TRBJ2-7; no definite D call. The CDR3 totals 13 residues. The ends were cut back, 1 base at V and 0 bases at J, with 4 bases in the middle. The germline gives CDR1 SGHTA, CDR2 FQGNSA. CDR3 in amino acids: CASSLGHSYEQYF. The CDR3 DNA sequence: TGTGCCAGCAGCTTAGGACACTCCTACGAGCAGTACTTC. Filled out from reference TRBV7-2 and TRBJ2-7, the complete variable domain reads GAGVSQSPSNKVTEKGKDVELRCDPISGHTALYWYRQSLGQGLEFLIYFQGNSAPDKSGLPSDRFSAERTGGSVSTLTIQRTQQEDSAVYLCASSLGHSYEQYFGPGTRLTVT.

This sequence joins TRBV19 and TRBJ2-2, with a weak D call TRBD1 (6 bases). The CDR3 loop spans 15 amino acids. CDR1 is LNHDA, CDR2 SQIVND, per germline (reference sequence). With 4 bases removed from V and 4 bases from J, the gap between germline ends came to 13 bases. CDR3 in DNA: TGTGCCAGTAGTACCCAGACAGGCGGCACCGGGGAGCTGTTTTTT. Translation: CASSTQTGGTGELFF. The full variable domain, completed using reference TRBV19 and TRBJ2-2, is DGGITQSPKYLFRKEGQNVTLSCEQNLNHDAMYWYRQDPGQGLRLIYYSQIVNDFQKGDIAEGYSVSREKKESFPLTVTSAQKNPTAFYLCASSTQTGGTGELFFGEGSRLTVL.

This chain joins TRBV5-1 and TRBJ2-2; 8 bases agree with TRBD2. The germline V gene has CDR1 SGHRS and CDR2 YFSETQ. J was trimmed by 3 bases and V by 5 bases; bases with no gene match: 6. The CDR3 contains 15 residues. CDR3 nucleotides: TGCGCCAGCAGGGACGGGAGGGCGGACACCGGGGAGCTGTTTTTT. It specifies CASRDGRADTGELFF.

The chain couples TRBV28 to TRBJ1-1, with D hard to call. The CDR3 is 14 amino acids. V was pared by 3 bases and J by 0 bases, with 8 bases between. Germline CDR1 MDHEN, CDR2 SYDVKM. The CDR3 coding sequence is TGTGCCAGCAGTTTGATCCTATTGAACACTGAAGCTTTCTTT. Protein: CASSLILLNTEAFF.

This chain links TRBV2 with TRBJ1-2; D is unresolved. Germline V gene data show CDR1 as SNHLY and CDR2 as FYNNEI. The V and J ends lost 1 base and 4 bases respectively, with 7 bases between them. The CDR3 spans 13 residues. This CDR3 reads CASSEVSRYGYTF. The CDR3 bases are TGTGCCAGCAGTGAAGTGTCCCGCTATGGCTACACCTTC.

The V call is TRBV29-1, the J call TRBJ2-7, with 8 bases matching TRBD1. CDR1 is SQVTM, CDR2 ANQGSEA, per germline. The CDR3 consists of 12 residues. As DNA, the CDR3 is TGCAGAATAGCAGGGGGCGGGAACGAGCAGTACTTC. Encoded protein: CRIAGGGNEQYF.

In this sample, this clonotype turned up a few times. The chain links TRBV3-1 to TRBJ2-5, with D possibly matching TRBD2 (5 bases). The ends were cut back, 2 bases at V and 5 bases at J, with 12 bases in the middle. CDR3 length: 14 amino acids. Per germline, CDR1 LGHDT and CDR2 YNNKEL (reference sequence). The CDR3 loop is CASSQQTRRETQYF. CDR3 DNA sequence: TGTGCCAGCAGCCAACAGACGAGGAGGGAGACCCAGTACTTC.

The chain employs TRBV5-1 and TRBJ1-2, with D perhaps matching TRBD1 (5 bases). The CDR3 extends over 13 amino acids. Germline assignment: CDR1 SGHRS and CDR2 YFSETQ. V was trimmed by 0 bases and J by 8 bases, leaving 11 bases between them. The CDR3 loop is CASSLGQEGGYTF. The CDR3 coding sequence is TGCGCCAGCAGCTTGGGGCAGGAGGGGGGCTACACCTTC.

Only a few counts were recorded for this clonotype. The rearrangement links TRBV6-1 to TRBJ2-6; 7 positions agree with TRBD1. There are 18 residues in the CDR3. CDR1 MNHNS and CDR2 SASEGT come from the germline V gene. V trimming: 1 base; J trimming: 6 bases; junction bases outside the gene matches: 12. The CDR3 sequence: CASSEGGQYLIAANVLTF. In nucleotides, the CDR3 is TGTGCCAGCAGTGAAGGGGGACAGTACCTTATAGCGGCCAACGTCCTGACTTTC.

This clonotype was observed at least ten times. The rearrangement uses TRBV4-2 and TRBJ2-7, with TRBD1 matching 10 bases. This CDR3 is built from 17 residues. Per the germline V gene, CDR1 is LGHNA and CDR2 is YNFKEQ. V dropped 4 bases and J dropped 2; count of bases not matched to a gene: 11. CDR3 in amino acids: CASSPAGQGVRPYEQYF. The CDR3 bases are TGTGCCAGCAGCCCAGCCGGACAGGGGGTACGCCCCTACGAGCAGTACTTC.

This clonotype was detected only a few times. This rearrangement joins TRBV10-3 to TRBJ1-3; D is perhaps TRBD1 (6 bases). The V gene's germline CDR1 is ENHRY and CDR2 SYGVKD. V shed 8 bases and J shed 0 bases, with 20 bases lying between them. The CDR3 covers 17 residues. CDR3 DNA sequence: TGTGCCATCCTTTATTTTACAGGGAAGTGCTCTGGAAACACCATATATTTT. Protein: CAILYFTGKCSGNTIYF.

The chain has TRBV19 and TRBJ2-6, with 8 bases fitting TRBD1. The CDR3 covers 18 residues. In germline, CDR1 is LNHDA, CDR2 SQIVND (reference sequence). Trimming at V came to 4 bases and at J to 0 bases, leaving 8 bases not matched to a gene. CDR3 residues: CASSTHRDRHSGANVLTF. In nucleotides, the CDR3 is TGTGCCAGTAGTACTCACCGGGACAGGCACTCTGGGGCCAACGTCCTGACTTTC. Complete variable domain (other parts from reference TRBV19 and TRBJ2-6): DGGITQSPKYLFRKEGQNVTLSCEQNLNHDAMYWYRQDPGQGLRLIYYSQIVNDFQKGDIAEGYSVSREKKESFPLTVTSAQKNPTAFYLCASSTHRDRHSGANVLTFGAGSRLTVL.

The chain links TRBV5-1 to TRBJ1-3; D gene uncertain. V lost 0 bases and J 4 bases, leaving 14 bases between the germline ends. Per germline, CDR1 SGHRS and CDR2 YFSETQ. The CDR3 totals 16 residues. CDR3 nucleotide sequence: TGCGCCAGCAGCTTGGCCCCAGCTAGCTCCGGAAACACCATATATTTT. As protein: CASSLAPASSGNTIYF.

This clonotype has only a few counts. The chain uses TRBV29-1 and TRBJ2-2; D remains unclear. The CDR3 runs 14 residues. CDR1 and CDR2 from the germline V gene are SQVTM and ANQGSEA. The ends were cut back, 8 bases at V and 5 bases at J, with 18 bases in the middle. The CDR3 region is CSRTPGRPTGELFF. CDR3 bases: TGCAGCCGTACGCCCGGCAGGCCTACCGGGGAGCTGTTTTTT.

V and J are TRBV9 and TRBJ1-3; maybe TRBD1 (5 bases). CDR1 and CDR2 (germline): SGDLS, YYNGEE. V dropped 0 bases and J dropped 8 bases, with 15 bases sitting between them. The CDR3 is made up of 15 amino acids. The CDR3 DNA reads TGTGCCAGCAGCGTAGCCCTCAGGGAGGAGGACACCATATATTTT. Translated, it gives CASSVALREEDTIYF.

This chain links TRBV5-1 with TRBJ2-7; D might be TRBD2 (6 bases). Per the germline V gene, CDR1 is SGHRS and CDR2 is YFSETQ. With 7 bases removed from V and 2 bases from J, the gap between germline ends came to 13 bases. The CDR3 covers 13 residues. CDR3: CASSLWGAYEQYF. In DNA, the CDR3 is TGCGCCAGCTCCTTATGGGGGGCCTACGAGCAGTACTTC.

The gene calls are TRBV6-6 and TRBJ1-2; possibly TRBD1 for D (5 bases). Between the trimmed V and J ends, which lost 6 bases and 5 bases, there was a span of 16 bases. This CDR3 has 14 residues. CDR1 and CDR2 (germline): MNHNY, SVGAGI (reference sequence). This CDR3 is CASSPGTRDYGYTF. The CDR3 DNA follows: TGTGCCAGCAGCCCCGGGACTCGAGATTATGGCTACACCTTC.

This clonotype has a handful of counts. This chain uses TRBV7-8 with TRBJ1-4; no firm D call. Germline values: CDR1 SGHVS, CDR2 FQNEAQ. The V end was cut by 0 bases, the J end by 8 bases, with 7 bases between. The CDR3 runs 13 residues. The DNA for the CDR3 is TGTGCCAGCAGCTTAGCGTCCCAGGAAAAACTGTTTTTT. The encoded protein is CASSLASQEKLFF.

This clonotype was seen only a few times. CDR3 sequence: CASSRWDRGETQYF. CDR3 sequence (DNA): TGTGCCAGTAGTAGGTGGGACAGGGGAGAGACCCAGTACTTC. V and J are TRBV19 and TRBJ2-5; 10 nucleotides match TRBD1. The CDR3 loop spans 14 amino acids. Trimming removed 4 bases from V and 4 bases from J; junction bases left unmatched: 3. Germline CDR1 and CDR2: LNHDA and SQIVND (reference sequence).

This clonotype was counted between two and nine times. V and J are TRBV20-1 and TRBJ1-5; no definite D call. Germline CDR1 DFQATT, CDR2 SNEGSKA (reference sequence). This CDR3 has 12 amino acids. V was clipped by 3 bases and J by 4 bases, with 7 bases between them. In DNA, the CDR3 is TGCAGTGCTAGGACCCTGAATCAGCCCCAGCATTTT. Translated, it gives CSARTLNQPQHF.